These 20 T cell receptor beta chains share one sample of origin, sequenced in a study of control samples from healthy donors and cancer patients. The method was immunoSEQ multiplex PCR; TCRdb's version includes in-frame clones alone and lacks a portion of them. Of over 150,000 clones in the sample, nearly 90% were seen once. Sequences were obtained from blood. These TCRs come from a woman in her forties or fifties in good health.

CDR3 residues: CASSILEKLFF. DNA for the CDR3: TGTGCCAGTAGCATCTTGGAAAAACTGTTTTTT. The J gene is TRBJ1-4, the V gene TRBV19; D unresolved. The V end was cut by 6 bases, the J end by 8 bases, with 7 bases between. This CDR3 region has 11 residues. Looked up from germline, CDR1 is LNHDA and CDR2 is SQIVND (reference sequence). The full variable domain, with the rest looked up from reference TRBV19 and TRBJ1-4, is DGGITQSPKYLFRKEGQNVTLSCEQNLNHDAMYWYRQDPGQGLRLIYYSQIVNDFQKGDIAEGYSVSREKKESFPLTVTSAQKNPTAFYLCASSILEKLFFGSGTQLSVL.

J is TRBJ2-7 and V is TRBV28, with a tentative D call TRBD2 (7 bases). V was trimmed by 5 bases and J by 4 bases, leaving 18 bases between them. This CDR3 has 15 residues. CDR1 is MDHEN, CDR2 SYDVKM, per germline. In nucleotides, the CDR3 is TGTGCCAGCAGTGCTAGCAGGGGAGGGGGTTACGAGCAGTACTTC. It translates to CASSASRGGGYEQYF.

This clone was detected only a few times. The chain has TRBV6-5 and TRBJ2-1; the match to TRBD2 covers 14 bases. Germline V CDR1 and CDR2: MNHEY, SVGAGI. The V gene end was trimmed by 6 bases and the J gene end by 6 bases; junction bases not matched to a gene: 4. This CDR3 has 15 amino acids. CDR3 bases: TGTGCCAGCAGGCCAGGGACTAGCGGGAGCAATGAGCAGTTCTTC. This sequence encodes CASRPGTSGSNEQFF.

The V call is TRBV25-1, the J call TRBJ2-5; D might be TRBD2 (5 bases). The CDR3 extends over 14 amino acids. The germline V gene has CDR1 MGHDK and CDR2 SYGVNS. With 6 bases removed from V and 4 bases from J, the gap between germline ends came to 15 bases. DNA of the CDR3: TGTGCCAGCAGCGCCATGGCAGGAGGAGAGACCCAGTACTTC. Translating gives CASSAMAGGETQYF.

The chain has TRBV9 and TRBJ2-3; no definite D call. CDR1 and CDR2 from the germline V gene are SGDLS and YYNGEE. V lost 2 bases and J 2 bases, leaving 12 bases between the germline ends. The CDR3 consists of 15 residues. The CDR3 region has the DNA TGTGCCAGCAGCGTTGGGGTACATAACACAGATACGCAGTATTTT. This sequence encodes CASSVGVHNTDTQYF.

V is TRBV4-3 and J is TRBJ2-1; the match to TRBD2 covers 12 bases. The CDR3 spans 16 residues. After removal of 4 bases from V and 3 bases from J, the junction contained 4 bases not matched to a gene. Germline V gene data show CDR1 as LGHNA and CDR2 as YSLEER. The chain's CDR3 is CASSRQGLAGYNEQFF. CDR3 nucleotide sequence: TGCGCCAGCAGCCGACAGGGACTAGCGGGCTACAATGAGCAGTTCTTC.

The CDR3 region is CSAWLGPQNEKLFF. The DNA of the CDR3 is TGCAGCGCCTGGCTGGGACCGCAGAATGAAAAACTGTTTTTT. The rearrangement links TRBV29-1 to TRBJ1-4, with D tentatively TRBD1 (5 bases). The CDR3 is 14 amino acids. Trimming took off 7 bases at V and 5 bases at J, with 17 bases between the two ends. Germline CDR1 SQVTM, CDR2 ANQGSEA.

This clone was seen only a few times. Other DNA sequences in this specimen translate into the identical CDR3. The chain has TRBV27 and TRBJ2-1; unclear D gene. Per germline, CDR1 MNHEY and CDR2 SMNVEV (reference sequence). The ends were cut back, 5 bases at V and 6 bases at J, with 8 bases in the middle. This CDR3 is built from 12 residues. CDR3 amino acids: CASSVLGNEQFF. CDR3 DNA sequence: TGTGCCAGCAGTGTGCTCGGCAATGAGCAGTTCTTC.

A single count supports this clone. The rearrangement joins TRBV28 to TRBJ1-2; 7 nucleotides match TRBD1. V shed 6 bases, J shed 7 bases, and the junction held 5 bases outside the gene matches. CDR1 and CDR2 from the germline V gene are MDHEN and SYDVKM. The CDR3 is 12 amino acids. The CDR3 DNA sequence: TGTGCCAGCAGGGAGACAGGGTTTGGCTACACCTTC. It translates to CASRETGFGYTF.

The chain couples TRBV9 to TRBJ2-7, with D possibly being TRBD1 (5 bases). Trimming stripped 3 bases from V and 4 bases from J, with 11 bases between. Germline V gene sequence: CDR1 SGDLS, CDR2 YYNGEE. CDR3 length equals 13 residues. The CDR3 region is CASSAFQGYEQYF. The CDR3 DNA reads TGTGCCAGCAGCGCCTTCCAGGGATACGAGCAGTACTTC.

This clone was detected once. The chain uses TRBV19 and TRBJ1-5; 9 bases map to TRBD1. Germline-derived CDR1 and CDR2 are LNHDA and SQIVND (reference sequence). J was trimmed by 6 bases and V by 0 bases; bases with no gene match: 9. CDR3 length: 17 amino acids. CDR3 protein: CASSIDPRDRVGQPQHF. CDR3 in DNA: TGTGCCAGTAGTATAGACCCACGGGACAGGGTAGGTCAGCCCCAGCATTTT.

The V and J genes are TRBV29-1 and TRBJ1-2; 8 nucleotides line up with TRBD1. J was trimmed by 7 bases and V by 4 bases; bases with no gene match: 8. The CDR3 loop spans 13 amino acids. Per germline, CDR1 SQVTM and CDR2 ANQGSEA. For the CDR3, the DNA is TGCAGCGTTGTGGAGACAGGGGCGTTTGGCTACACCTTC. Encoded protein: CSVVETGAFGYTF.

This chain links TRBV7-2 with TRBJ1-2; no clear D. The CDR3 runs 10 residues. V lost 5 bases and J 5 bases, leaving 3 bases between the germline ends. Germline lookup yields CDR1 SGHTA and CDR2 FQGNSA. DNA of the CDR3: TGTGCCAGCAGCCTATATGGCTACACCTTC. It codes for CASSLYGYTF.

The chain couples TRBV6-5 to TRBJ1-5; 9 bases agree with TRBD1. V was pared by 6 bases and J by 4 bases, with 4 bases of the junction left unmatched. The germline V gene encodes CDR1 MNHEY and CDR2 SVGAGI. The CDR3 loop spans 14 amino acids. CDR3 region: CASRGQGWNQPQHF. CDR3 bases: TGTGCCAGCAGAGGACAGGGGTGGAATCAGCCCCAGCATTTT.

Points on this clone: This CDR3 fails to terminate in the conserved phenylalanine or tryptophan, so it likely reflects a read error. The limits of the CDR3 on the DNA are not certain, so only TCRdb's listed CDR3 is given. V is TRBV28 and J is TRBJ1-3; the table gives TRBD1 as D, unverified against the DNA. From its first to its last residue, the CDR3 has 10 amino acids. Germline CDR1 reads MDHEN; CDR2 reads SYDVKM. The CDR3 loop is CASRYYRGGD.

The rearrangement joins TRBV6-5 to TRBJ1-1; no clear D gene. Germline lookup yields CDR1 MNHEY and CDR2 SVGAGI. The CDR3 is made up of 11 amino acids. The V gene lost 2 bases and the J gene lost 6 bases, with 4 bases spanning the gap. The CDR3: CASSYLAEAFF. The CDR3 DNA sequence: TGTGCCAGCAGTTACCTCGCTGAAGCTTTCTTT.

This chain joins TRBV7-3 and TRBJ2-2; 7 nucleotides match TRBD2. Per germline, CDR1 SGHTA and CDR2 FQGTGA. V lost 5 bases, J lost 4 bases, and 7 bases stayed unmatched. This CDR3 is built from 15 residues. The DNA for the CDR3 is TGTGCCAGCAGCCTACTGGCGGGAGCCACCGGGGAGCTGTTTTTT. Translation: CASSLLAGATGELFF.

The V gene is TRBV15, the J gene TRBJ2-7; D is unresolved. In germline, CDR1 is LNHNV, CDR2 YYDKDF (reference sequence). CDR3 size: 13 residues. V was pared by 8 bases and J by 1 base, with 12 bases between. The CDR3 sequence is CATRPGRSYEQYF. CDR3 DNA sequence: TGTGCCACCCGTCCCGGGCGATCCTACGAGCAGTACTTC. Looking up the rest from reference TRBV15 and TRBJ2-7 gives the full variable domain: DAMVIQNPRYQVTQFGKPVTLSCSQTLNHNVMYWYQQKSSQAPKLLFHYYDKDFNNEADTPDNFQSRRPNTSFCFLDIRSPGLGDTAMYLCATRPGRSYEQYFGPGTRLTVT.

The chain combines TRBV7-2 with TRBJ2-4; 10 positions match TRBD2. Germline V gene sequence: CDR1 SGHTA, CDR2 FQGNSA. Losses at the gene ends were 3 bases for V and 3 bases for J; bases not matched to a gene: 8. There are 17 residues in the CDR3. The CDR3 loop reads CASSFLTSGVDKNIQYF. Here the CDR3 DNA reads TGTGCCAGCAGCTTTTTAACTAGCGGGGTCGACAAAAACATTCAGTACTTC. The full variable domain, in which reference TRBV7-2 and TRBJ2-4 provide the parts outside the CDR3, is GAGVSQSPSNKVTEKGKDVELRCDPISGHTALYWYRQSLGQGLEFLIYFQGNSAPDKSGLPSDRFSAERTGGSVSTLTIQRTQQEDSAVYLCASSFLTSGVDKNIQYFGAGTRLSVL.

In this sample, this clone turned up a few times. The rearrangement uses TRBV7-9 and TRBJ1-6; possible D gene TRBD1, 5 bases. V was pared by 5 bases and J by 5 bases, with 10 bases between. This CDR3 region has 14 residues. CDR1 is SEHNR and CDR2 is FQNEAQ in the germline V gene (reference sequence). As DNA, the CDR3 is TGTGCCAGCAGCAGCGGGACGGATAATTCACCCCTCCACTTT. Translating it yields CASSSGTDNSPLHF.